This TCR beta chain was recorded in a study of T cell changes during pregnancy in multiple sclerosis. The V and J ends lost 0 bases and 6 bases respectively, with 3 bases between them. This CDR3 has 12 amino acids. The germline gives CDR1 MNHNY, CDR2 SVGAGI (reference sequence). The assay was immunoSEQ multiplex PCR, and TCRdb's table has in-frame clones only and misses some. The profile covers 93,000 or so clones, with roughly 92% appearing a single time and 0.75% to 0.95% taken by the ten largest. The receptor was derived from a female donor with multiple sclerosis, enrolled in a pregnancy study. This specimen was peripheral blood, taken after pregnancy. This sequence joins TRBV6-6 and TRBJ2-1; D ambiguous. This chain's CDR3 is CASSYSSNEQFF. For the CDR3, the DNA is TGTGCCAGCAGTTACTCGAGCAATGAGCAGTTCTTC.